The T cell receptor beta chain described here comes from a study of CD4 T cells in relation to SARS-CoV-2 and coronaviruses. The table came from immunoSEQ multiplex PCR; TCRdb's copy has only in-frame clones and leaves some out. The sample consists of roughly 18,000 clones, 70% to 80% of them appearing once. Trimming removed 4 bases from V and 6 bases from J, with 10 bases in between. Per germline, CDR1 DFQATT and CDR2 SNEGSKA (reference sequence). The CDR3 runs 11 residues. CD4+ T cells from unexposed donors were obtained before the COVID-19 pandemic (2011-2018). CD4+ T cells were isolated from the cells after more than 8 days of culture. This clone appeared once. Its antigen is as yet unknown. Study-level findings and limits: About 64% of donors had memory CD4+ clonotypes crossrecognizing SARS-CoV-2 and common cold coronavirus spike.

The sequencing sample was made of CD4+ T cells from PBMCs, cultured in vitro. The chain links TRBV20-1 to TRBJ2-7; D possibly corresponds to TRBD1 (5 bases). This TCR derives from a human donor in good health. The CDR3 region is CSAKQGGEQYF. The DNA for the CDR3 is TGCAGTGCTAAGCAGGGTGGCGAGCAGTACTTC.